The clone carrying this T cell receptor (beta chain) was seen a handful of times. Its antigen remains unknown. V gave up 4 bases and J gave up 2 bases, with 13 bases separating them. CDR1 is SGDLS, CDR2 YYNGEE, per germline. The CDR3 length is 15 residues. The data originate from a study of cytomegalovirus exposure and HLA in healthy donors. Findings and limits, study-wide: A later analysis reportedly found fewer N-insertions in an Asian-associated ancestry cluster than the roughly 670-donor mean. A few chains tied to CMV proved CMV antigen-specific in vitro.

The PCR used 60 Vbeta and 13 Jbeta primers. Generated by immunoSEQ multiplex PCR, the TCRdb table keeps only in-frame clones and is missing some. The sample has about 150,000 clones, over 70% seen once. Input material: PBMCs. The chain uses TRBV9 and TRBJ2-1, with a tentative D call TRBD1 (6 bases). The TCR sequence derives from a man aged 25 to 40 in good health and CMV-seronegative. CDR3 sequence reads: CASSRDTSTYNEQFF. The CDR3 region has the DNA TGTGCCAGCAGCCGGGACACGAGTACCTACAATGAGCAGTTCTTC.